The clone carrying this T cell receptor (beta chain) was observed many times. Its antigen is currently unknown. This sample is drawn from a study of regulatory T cells in long-lasting Graves disease. Findings and caveats of the study: In persistent patients, shared public clonotypes (about 2,800) outnumbered those in new patients (around 1,000).

This CDR3 comprises 14 residues. Germline-derived CDR1 and CDR2 are LGHNA and YNFKEQ. The V and J ends lost 4 bases and 11 bases respectively, with 20 bases between them. To make TCR beta libraries, researchers used iRepertoire HTBI primers and Arm-PCR of CDR3 regions. TCRdb re-called the multiplex PCR reads with MiXCR, one entry per CDR3 protein. The sample carries 350,000 to 500,000 distinct CDR3 sequences, 15% to 20% recorded once. Time point reported: newly diagnosed GD, antithyroid drugs for less than 3 months. The TCR library used RNA extracted from PBMCs. These data were likewise used in another study, on T cells in Graves' hyperthyroidism and ophthalmopathy.

This chain joins TRBV4-2 and TRBJ1-1, with D uncertain. This TCR derives from a woman in her 30s with Graves disease. The source material was peripheral blood mononuclear cells (PBMCs), sampled at new diagnosis, from a patient treated with antithyroid drugs. CDR3 sequence reads: CASSPADPSSSAFF. CDR3 coding DNA: TGTGCCAGCAGCCCCGCCGACCCATCCAGCTCCGCTTTCTTT.